This TCR beta chain emerged from a study of cytomegalovirus exposure and HLA in healthy donors. The PCR made use of 60 Vbeta and 13 Jbeta primers. Clones were sequenced by immunoSEQ multiplex PCR, and TCRdb holds only the in-frame ones, with some missing. The sample records 150,000 to 170,000 clones, about four fifths being singletons. CDR3 length: 15 residues. CDR1 and CDR2 from the germline V gene are MNHNS and SASEGT. For this clone: What it recognizes is unknown.

The donors, nominally healthy at sampling, likely had unrecorded immune exposures. Points from the study as a whole: In an earlier analysis, about 87% or about 30%: the productive usage of most TCR beta V segments. A later analysis linked a missense variant in DCLRE1C to the trimming of TCR beta V and J genes.

Sequencing input: PBMCs. The rearrangement links TRBV6-1 to TRBJ2-5; TRBD1 agrees at 9 bases. The end of the DNA aligns better with TRBJ2-7, so the J call may be wrong. The TCR originated in a young man in good health and CMV-seronegative. CDR3 region: CASSEWGQGFLEQYF. The DNA for the CDR3 is TGTGCCAGCAGTGAGTGGGGACAGGGTTTTCTCGAGCAGTACTTC.